Listed here are 19 T cell receptor beta chains from one sample, sequenced in a study of blood T cell repertoires in COVID-19. The data were produced by immunoSEQ multiplex PCR, yet TCRdb's version contains in-frame clones alone and is incomplete. The profile shows fewer than 200,000 clones, 83% of them singletons. Sequencing was done on a sample of peripheral blood. The source is a woman in her 70s who had recovered from COVID-19.

This clone was counted only a few times. J is TRBJ1-5 and V is TRBV7-8; D is ambiguous. Germline V gene sequence: CDR1 SGHVS, CDR2 FQNEAQ. Deletions cut 4 bases from V and 2 bases from J, with 9 bases between. The CDR3 has 14 amino acids. The CDR3 reads CASSSQEGNQPQHF. CDR3 nucleotide sequence: TGTGCCAGCAGCTCGCAGGAAGGCAATCAGCCCCAGCATTTT.

J is TRBJ2-1 and V is TRBV7-4; 7 bases line up with TRBD2. Germline CDR1 and CDR2: SGHVT and SQSDAQ. Trimming at V came to 1 base and at J to 3 bases, leaving 9 bases not matched to a gene. The CDR3 is 17 residues long. CDR3 DNA sequence: TGTGCCAGCAGCTTAGGGCTGGCGGGAGACCACTACAATGAGCAGTTCTTC. It translates to CASSLGLAGDHYNEQFF.

The chain is built from TRBV18 and TRBJ2-7; TRBD2 aligns across 7 bases. In germline, CDR1 is KGHSH, CDR2 LQKENI. V lost 1 base and J lost 3; bases outside the gene matches: 3. This CDR3 spans 14 amino acids. Here the CDR3 DNA reads TGTGCCAGCTCACCACGGGCTAGCGGCTACGAGCAGTACTTC. Translated: CASSPRASGYEQYF.

The chain has TRBV4-1 and TRBJ2-2; no clear D gene. Germline assignment: CDR1 MGHRA and CDR2 YSYEKL. The CDR3 has 14 residues. V was pared by 4 bases and J by 1 base, with 7 bases between. CDR3 region: CASSPWRNTGELFF. The CDR3 coding sequence is TGCGCCAGCAGCCCCTGGAGGAACACCGGGGAGCTGTTTTTT.

The V gene is TRBV5-1, the J gene TRBJ1-6, with unresolved D. CDR1 and CDR2 (germline): SGHRS, YFSETQ. This CDR3 has 16 residues. V shed 1 base and J shed 0 bases, with 8 bases lying between them. The CDR3 region has the DNA TGCGCCAGCAGCTTGACGGGAAACTCCTATAATTCACCCCTCCACTTT. It is translated as CASSLTGNSYNSPLHF.

This clone was recorded a few times. This chain connects TRBV6-6 to TRBJ1-4; tentatively, D is TRBD1 (5 bases). From germline, CDR1 is MNHNY and CDR2 SVGAGI (reference sequence). The CDR3 contains 15 residues. V lost 6 bases to trimming and J lost 8 bases, with 19 bases between them. The CDR3 nucleotides are TGTGCCAGCAGCCCCGAGCCAGGGTCTTTCGAAAAACTGTTTTTT. It is translated as CASSPEPGSFEKLFF.

On this clone: At one boundary the junction diverges from the germline segment, which might be a read error. V gene TRBV2 combines with J gene TRBJ1-1; TRBD1 matches 10 bases. Germline V gives CDR1 SNHLY, CDR2 FYNNEI. The CDR3 length is 15 residues. The CDR3 reads CASIPDRGRNPEAFF. The CDR3, as DNA: TGTGCCAGCATCCCGGACAGGGGGAGGAACCCTGAAGCTTTCTTT.

Worth noting for this clone: The same CDR3 can be traced to other DNA sequences in this sample. This chain links TRBV9 with TRBJ2-3, with 9 bases lining up with TRBD1. This CDR3 contains 14 residues. Trimming at V came to 4 bases and at J to 6 bases, leaving 6 bases not matched to a gene. CDR1 and CDR2 (germline): SGDLS, YYNGEE. The CDR3 nucleotides read TGTGCCAGCAGCCCTCGACAGGGGGGGGATACGCAGTATTTT. It translates to CASSPRQGGDTQYF.

This rearrangement joins TRBV10-3 to TRBJ1-2; maybe TRBD1 (6 bases). Trimming pared 2 bases from V and 2 bases from J, leaving 15 bases between. The CDR3 length is 16 residues. Germline values: CDR1 ENHRY, CDR2 SYGVKD. The DNA of the CDR3 is TGTGCCATCAGTGAGGGCGGGGGCGCAGGGAACTATGGCTACACCTTC. Translation: CAISEGGGAGNYGYTF.

This chain uses TRBV27 with TRBJ2-7, with D maybe TRBD1 (5 bases). Germline CDR1 MNHEY, CDR2 SMNVEV (reference sequence). CDR3 size: 15 residues. Between the trimmed V and J ends, which lost 2 bases and 4 bases, there was a span of 15 bases. CDR3 sequence reads: CASSLGAGIGYEQYF. The CDR3 DNA reads TGTGCCAGCAGTTTAGGGGCAGGGATAGGGTACGAGCAGTACTTC.

The rearrangement uses TRBV5-1 and TRBJ2-7, with D perhaps matching TRBD2 (5 bases). Trimming removed 0 bases at V and 3 bases at J, with 10 bases between. Germline CDR1 is SGHRS and CDR2 is YFSETQ. This CDR3 contains 14 residues. The CDR3 here is CASSLVVGNYEQYF. The DNA for the CDR3 is TGCGCCAGCAGCTTGGTTGTCGGGAACTACGAGCAGTACTTC.

The genes are TRBV3-1 (or the pseudogene TRBV3-2) and TRBJ2-1, with 10 positions matching TRBD2. Germline V gene data show CDR1 as LGHDT and CDR2 as YNNKEL (reference sequence). V was clipped by 3 bases and J by 4 bases; unmatched bases: 3. The CDR3 spans 15 residues. The CDR3: CASSHSGGGYNEQFF. The CDR3, as DNA: TGTGCCAGCAGCCACAGCGGGGGGGGTTACAATGAGCAGTTCTTC.

This clone was seen just once. The V and J genes are TRBV6-2 or TRBV6-3 and TRBJ1-3; 7 bases align to TRBD1. The CDR3 is made up of 18 amino acids. The junction had 14 bases not matched to a gene; V was cut back by 4 bases and J by 2 bases. Germline V CDR1 and CDR2: MNHEY, SVGEGT. Written as DNA, the CDR3 is TGTGCCAGCAGTTGGAACATCGGGCGACAGGGAACTGGAAACACCATATATTTT. Its protein is CASSWNIGRQGTGNTIYF.

This clone was found a few times. In the same sample, other DNA sequences code for this CDR3. The rearrangement uses TRBV5-6 and TRBJ1-5; perhaps TRBD1 as D (5 bases). Germline-derived CDR1 and CDR2 are SGHDT and YYEEEE. Trimming took off 0 bases at V and 7 bases at J, with 11 bases between the two ends. This CDR3 has 14 residues. The CDR3 DNA reads as TGTGCCAGCAGCTTGGTGGGGGGGGACCAGCCCCAGCATTTT. This encodes CASSLVGGDQPQHF. The full variable domain, its missing parts supplied by reference TRBV5-6 and TRBJ1-5, is DAGVTQSPTHLIKTRGQQVTLRCSPKSGHDTVSWYQQALGQGPQFIFQYYEEEERQRGNFPDRFSGHQFPNYSSELNVNALLLGDSALYLCASSLVGGDQPQHFGDGTRLSIL.

The V call is TRBV7-3, the J call TRBJ2-5; 12 nucleotides match TRBD1. This CDR3 is 16 amino acids long. Looked up from germline, CDR1 is SGHTA and CDR2 is FQGTGA. With V trimmed by 5 bases and J by 8 bases, 12 bases remained unmatched. CDR3 region: CASSPYGTGGPTTQYF. The CDR3 DNA is TGTGCCAGCAGCCCCTATGGGACAGGGGGCCCCACAACCCAGTACTTC.

This rearrangement joins TRBV10-3 to TRBJ1-5; D possibly corresponds to TRBD1 (5 bases). The V and J ends lost 8 bases and 5 bases respectively, with 10 bases between them. The CDR3 has 12 residues. CDR1 is ENHRY and CDR2 is SYGVKD in the germline V gene. DNA of the CDR3: TGTGCCATCGGGGCACCCGATCAGCCCCAGCATTTT. Translated, it gives CAIGAPDQPQHF.

The chain uses TRBV6-5 and TRBJ2-7; 7 bases are shared with TRBD2. V lost 5 bases to trimming and J lost 4 bases; unmatched junction nucleotides: 11. The germline V gene encodes CDR1 MNHEY and CDR2 SVGAGI. The CDR3 totals 15 residues. CDR3 protein: CASSPRMVGGYEQYF. CDR3 sequence (DNA): TGTGCCAGCAGTCCCCGGATGGTGGGGGGGTACGAGCAGTACTTC.

This clone was recorded a few times. The chain links TRBV7-6 to TRBJ2-1; TRBD2 aligns across 11 bases. CDR3 size: 16 residues. Per germline, CDR1 SGHVS and CDR2 FNYEAQ. V lost 2 bases to trimming and J lost 7 bases; unmatched junction nucleotides: 7. The CDR3 region is CASSLPTSGRLNEQFF. The CDR3 DNA follows: TGTGCCAGCAGCTTACCCACTAGCGGGAGATTGAATGAGCAGTTCTTC. Looking up the rest from reference TRBV7-6 and TRBJ2-1 gives the full variable domain: GAGVSQSPRYKVTKRGQDVALRCDPISGHVSLYWYRQALGQGPEFLTYFNYEAQQDKSGLPNDRFSAERPEGSISTLTIQRTEQRDSAMYRCASSLPTSGRLNEQFFGPGTRLTVL.

This rearrangement joins TRBV5-1 to TRBJ2-7, with D possibly matching TRBD1 (8 bases). Between the trimmed V and J ends, which lost 6 bases and 0 bases, there was a span of 19 bases. Per germline, CDR1 SGHRS and CDR2 YFSETQ. This CDR3 spans 16 amino acids. This chain's CDR3 is CASTLLGGTGSYEQYF. The CDR3 nucleotides read TGCGCCAGCACCCTTTTGGGGGGGACAGGCTCCTACGAGCAGTACTTC.